This T cell receptor (beta chain) derives from a study of T cell repertoires in cytomegalovirus infection. This CDR3 has 14 residues. Trimming removed 5 bases at V and 1 base at J, with 11 bases between. Only a few counts were recorded for this clonotype. TCRdb called the reads again in MiXCR, with one record for every CDR3 protein. The sample lists 350,000 to 450,000 distinct CDR3 sequences; 15% to 20% were seen once. The sequence was obtained from a human donor in good health (CMV status not recorded). Some clones in this sample may be carry-over from other donors' samples. Sequencing was carried out using PBMCs. The chain joins TRBV12-3 or TRBV12-4 to TRBJ1-1; perhaps TRBD1 as D (5 bases). The CDR3 region has the DNA TGTGCCAGCAGTCCGACAGCGAGGAACACTGAAGCTTTCTTT. This translates into CASSPTARNTEAFF.